This entry is about one T cell receptor beta chain. A second PCR of 7 to 11 cycles used a sample-barcoded 5' primer and a J-beta primer mix. TCRdb re-called the 5' RACE reads through MiXCR, storing one row per CDR3 protein. The sample contains 700,000 or so distinct CDR3 sequences, around a fifth of which appear only once. This entry comes from a study of blood T cells in healthy people across ages. Each sample had at least 6.5 million PBMCs isolated. V was trimmed by 10 bases and J by 2 bases, leaving 15 bases between them. CDR1 and CDR2 from the germline V gene are MNHNS and SASEGT. This CDR3 is 14 amino acids long.

The clonotype was recovered from an older man in good health. V is TRBV6-1 and J is TRBJ1-5; D not resolved. The material sequenced was blood. The CDR3 sequence: CATKGSGGNQPQHF. The DNA for the CDR3 is TGTGCCACTAAAGGTAGCGGGGGCAATCAGCCCCAGCATTTT.